What follows are 29 T cell receptor beta chains derived from one specimen sequenced in a study of shared clonotypes between healthy human individuals. Naive CD8 cells comprised CD45RO-negative, CCR7-positively selected cells, excluding terminally differentiated effector memory CD45RA+ cells. TCRdb's copy holds only in-frame clones and misses some; the assay was immunoSEQ multiplex PCR. Altogether about 2.1 million clones are present, about 93% being singletons, with the ten largest covering 1.5% to 2%. Sequenced input: naive CD8+ T cells from PBMCs. These receptors were obtained from a man between 18 and 29 years old in good health. Some clones in this sample may be carry-over from other donors' samples.

Comment on this clone: This CDR3 is also generated by other DNA sequences in the sample. The V gene is TRBV18, the J gene TRBJ2-7; TRBD2 is a possible D gene (6 bases). The CDR3 sequence is 12 residues long. V was cut by 3 bases and J by 4 bases, with 7 bases left in between. CDR1 is KGHSH, CDR2 LQKENI, per germline. The CDR3 here is CASSPGGYEQYF. As DNA, the CDR3 is TGTGCCAGCTCACCCGGGGGATACGAGCAGTACTTC.

The V and J genes are TRBV27 and TRBJ1-1; D uncertain. In germline, CDR1 is MNHEY, CDR2 SMNVEV (reference sequence). Trimming removed 0 bases at V and 0 bases at J, with 8 bases between. The CDR3 has 15 residues. CDR3 sequence (DNA): TGTGCCAGCAGTTTATCGGTCCTTATGAACACTGAAGCTTTCTTT. This translates into CASSLSVLMNTEAFF.

The chain couples TRBV19 to TRBJ2-4, with D perhaps TRBD2 (5 bases). Germline V gene lookup returns CDR1 LNHDA and CDR2 SQIVND (reference sequence). The CDR3 is 18 amino acids. Deletions cut 3 bases from V and 0 bases from J, with 18 bases between. In DNA, the CDR3 is TGTGCCAGTAGTATCGGTTTCAAGGGCCGGGAAGCCAAAAACATTCAGTACTTC. Its protein product is CASSIGFKGREAKNIQYF.

The gene calls are TRBV7-2 and TRBJ2-7, with a weak D call TRBD1 (6 bases). This CDR3 has 16 amino acids. V was pared by 5 bases and J by 2 bases, with 19 bases between. The germline gives CDR1 SGHTA, CDR2 FQGNSA. The DNA for the CDR3 is TGTGCCAGCAGCCCACAACCGGGACACCGTACCTACGAGCAGTACTTC. Translation gives CASSPQPGHRTYEQYF.

The rearrangement joins TRBV7-6 to TRBJ2-7; no clear D gene. Trimming pared 2 bases from V and 5 bases from J, leaving 16 bases between. Germline V gene data show CDR1 as SGHVS and CDR2 as FNYEAQ. The CDR3 extends over 15 amino acids. The CDR3 protein is CASSLSVLPHHEQYF. The CDR3 DNA reads as TGTGCCAGCAGCTTATCCGTGTTGCCCCACCACGAGCAGTACTTC.

The chain is built from TRBV25-1 and TRBJ2-7; 8 bases line up with TRBD2. Germline V gives CDR1 MGHDK, CDR2 SYGVNS. The CDR3 contains 13 residues. Trimming removed 3 bases from V and 2 bases from J; junction bases left unmatched: 0. CDR3 residues: CASSERGAYEQYF. CDR3 nucleotides: TGTGCCAGCAGTGAGCGGGGGGCCTACGAGCAGTACTTC.

A few counts support this clone. Distinct nucleotide sequences in the sample also encode this CDR3. The rearrangement uses TRBV5-6 and TRBJ2-7; 12 bases line up with TRBD1. Per germline, CDR1 SGHDT and CDR2 YYEEEE. CDR3 length: 13 amino acids. Trimming removed 3 bases from V and 5 bases from J; junction bases left unmatched: 0. CDR3 protein: CASSWDRGHEQYF. As DNA, the CDR3 is TGTGCCAGCAGCTGGGACAGGGGGCACGAGCAGTACTTC. The full variable domain, its missing parts supplied by reference TRBV5-6 and TRBJ2-7, is DAGVTQSPTHLIKTRGQQVTLRCSPKSGHDTVSWYQQALGQGPQFIFQYYEEEERQRGNFPDRFSGHQFPNYSSELNVNALLLGDSALYLCASSWDRGHEQYFGPGTRLTVT.

The chain is built from TRBV19 and TRBJ1-1; no clear D. Germline V lookup: CDR1 LNHDA, CDR2 SQIVND (reference sequence). Trimming cost V 9 bases and J 4 bases, with 30 bases left between them. CDR3 length equals 18 residues. DNA of the CDR3: TGTGCCAGCGACCCCCAAATACGAAAAGGCGGTTTGGGCACTGAAGCTTTCTTT. Translation gives CASDPQIRKGGLGTEAFF.

The chain couples TRBV5-1 to TRBJ2-2; D is possibly TRBD1 (6 bases). CDR1 is SGHRS and CDR2 is YFSETQ in the germline V gene. The CDR3 sequence is 17 residues long. V lost 0 bases and J 0 bases, leaving 12 bases between the germline ends. In nucleotides, the CDR3 is TGCGCCAGCAGCTTGGGGGGGCAGGCAGCGAACACCGGGGAGCTGTTTTTT. This translates into CASSLGGQAANTGELFF.

V is TRBV6-5 and J is TRBJ2-3; the match to TRBD2 covers 10 bases. The CDR3 is made up of 15 amino acids. Per germline, CDR1 MNHEY and CDR2 SVGAGI. The V segment lost 4 bases and the J segment 8 bases; nucleotides outside the gene matches: 9. Here the CDR3 reads CASSFAAGGPFTQYF. CDR3 coding DNA: TGTGCCAGCAGTTTCGCAGCGGGAGGGCCGTTTACGCAGTATTTT.

This clone was counted a single time. The chain employs TRBV11-3 and TRBJ2-3; 9 bases line up with TRBD2. The V and J ends lost 5 bases and 8 bases, in that order; junction bases with no gene match: 26. Germline CDR1 SGHNT, CDR2 YENEEA. The length of the CDR3 is 20 residues. The CDR3, as DNA: TGTGCCAGCAGCCAAGCCTTCGGGCTAGCGGGACCGACGGAAGCCAGTACGCAGTATTTT. As protein: CASSQAFGLAGPTEASTQYF.

The rearrangement links TRBV4-1 to TRBJ2-3, with TRBD2 matching 10 bases. Germline loops: CDR1 MGHRA, CDR2 YSYEKL. This CDR3 contains 15 residues. V lost 4 bases, J lost 0 bases, and 1 base stayed unmatched. The CDR3 here is CASSLSGRSTDTQYF. In DNA form, the CDR3 reads TGCGCCAGCAGCCTTAGCGGGAGGAGCACAGATACGCAGTATTTT.

The V call is TRBV6-1, the J call TRBJ2-1; no definite D call. This CDR3 is built from 15 residues. Germline-derived CDR1 and CDR2 are MNHNS and SASEGT. V was pared by 6 bases and J by 5 bases, with 17 bases between. CDR3: CASSSRRETHNEQFF. CDR3 DNA: TGTGCCAGCAGCTCCCGAAGGGAAACCCACAATGAGCAGTTCTTC.

CDR3 in DNA: TGCGCCAGCAGCTTTTGGCAGGGGGCGGTGAGCTTGGGCACAGATACGCAGTATTTT. This codes for CASSFWQGAVSLGTDTQYF. The chain carries TRBV5-1 and TRBJ2-3; 8 nucleotides line up with TRBD1. Germline V gene lookup returns CDR1 SGHRS and CDR2 YFSETQ. The length of the CDR3 is 19 residues. V lost 2 bases, J lost 1 base, and 15 bases stayed unmatched.

This chain connects TRBV14 to TRBJ2-1, with 7 positions matching TRBD2. J was trimmed by 4 bases and V by 8 bases; bases with no gene match: 8. The CDR3 extends over 14 amino acids. The germline CDR1 and CDR2 sequences are SGHDN and FVKESK. This CDR3 reads CASGGTTNYNEQFF. DNA of the CDR3: TGTGCCAGCGGGGGGACTACCAATTACAATGAGCAGTTCTTC.

As DNA, the CDR3 is TGCGCCAGCAGCCCCTGGACAGGGAAGGCCTACGAGCAGTACTTC. This codes for CASSPWTGKAYEQYF. The chain carries TRBV4-1 and TRBJ2-7; TRBD1 aligns across 8 bases. CDR1 is MGHRA and CDR2 is YSYEKL in the germline V gene. J lost 2 bases, V lost 4 bases, and 7 bases had no gene match. The CDR3 is made up of 15 amino acids.

V usage is TRBV5-4 and J usage is TRBJ2-7; 7 nucleotides agree with TRBD2. Germline CDR1 and CDR2: SGHNT and YYREEE (reference sequence). This CDR3 is built from 15 residues. Trimming removed 1 base from V and 0 bases from J; junction bases left unmatched: 4. Written as DNA, the CDR3 is TGTGCCAGCAGCTTGCTGGCTAGCGGCTCCTACGAGCAGTACTTC. Encoded protein: CASSLLASGSYEQYF.

The gene calls are TRBV28 and TRBJ2-3; 12 bases match TRBD2. Germline V gives CDR1 MDHEN, CDR2 SYDVKM. Germline trimming cut 6 bases from V and 4 bases from J; bases unmatched to any gene: 14. CDR3 length: 18 amino acids. CDR3 sequence (DNA): TGTGCCAGCAGCCTAGCGGGAGGGCTAGGGTCACTTCCAGATACGCAGTATTTT. Its translation is CASSLAGGLGSLPDTQYF.

The chain links TRBV6-1 to TRBJ1-2; possibly TRBD1 for D (6 bases). The V end lost 6 bases, the J end lost 1 base, and 15 bases lay between the germline ends. The CDR3 loop spans 15 amino acids. Germline assignment: CDR1 MNHNS and CDR2 SASEGT. Here the CDR3 reads CASSPQVQGNYGYTF. The CDR3 region has the DNA TGTGCCAGCAGCCCTCAAGTACAGGGTAACTATGGCTACACCTTC.

The chain combines TRBV10-3 with TRBJ2-7; 9 nucleotides line up with TRBD2. The V gene end was trimmed by 10 bases and the J gene end by 6 bases; junction bases not matched to a gene: 7. CDR3 length: 12 residues. Germline V gene data show CDR1 as ENHRY and CDR2 as SYGVKD. The CDR3 spells CATLGLAFEQYF. The CDR3 DNA reads TGTGCCACCCTAGGACTAGCGTTCGAGCAGTACTTC.

The rearrangement uses TRBV4-1 and TRBJ2-1; 11 nucleotides agree with TRBD2. The CDR3 runs to 15 residues. The ends lost 0 bases at V and 12 bases at J; junction bases unmatched: 7. CDR1 and CDR2 (germline): MGHRA, YSYEKL. The CDR3 loop reads CASSQEASGGWRQFF. For the CDR3, the DNA is TGCGCCAGCAGCCAAGAGGCTAGCGGGGGGTGGCGGCAGTTCTTC.

The rearrangement links TRBV5-4 to TRBJ1-1; D remains unclear. The germline gives CDR1 SGHNT, CDR2 YYREEE (reference sequence). There are 12 residues in the CDR3. V was shortened by 2 bases and J by 4 bases, with 6 bases between the two germline ends. The CDR3 bases are TGTGCCAGCAGCTTTCAAGGCACTGAAGCTTTCTTT. This encodes CASSFQGTEAFF.

The chain joins TRBV19 to TRBJ1-1; the match to TRBD1 covers 7 bases. The CDR3 is 14 amino acids. Germline-derived CDR1 and CDR2 are LNHDA and SQIVND (reference sequence). J gave up 0 bases and V 8 bases, and 6 bases lay outside the gene matches. The CDR3 DNA follows: TGTGCCAGTCGCCTCAGGGGGTTGAACACTGAAGCTTTCTTT. It encodes CASRLRGLNTEAFF.

V and J are TRBV4-1 and TRBJ1-3; 8 bases map to TRBD1. Germline CDR1 MGHRA, CDR2 YSYEKL. Unmatched junction bases numbered 3, after V lost 1 base and J lost 4 bases. CDR3 size: 15 residues. The CDR3 loop is CASSQGQGNGNTIYF. The CDR3 nucleotides read TGCGCCAGCAGCCAAGGACAGGGGAACGGAAACACCATATATTTT.

The gene calls are TRBV12-5 and TRBJ2-2; TRBD2 might be the D (6 bases). Germline CDR1 and CDR2: LGHNT and FRNRAP. The V end lost 0 bases, the J end lost 6 bases, and 17 bases lay between the germline ends. This CDR3 spans 17 amino acids. CDR3 loop: CASGLVDGTGASGELFF. Written as DNA, the CDR3 is TGTGCTAGTGGTTTGGTAGACGGAACGGGAGCCTCCGGGGAGCTGTTTTTT.

This chain joins TRBV28 and TRBJ2-7; 10 positions agree with TRBD1. After removal of 5 bases from V and 4 bases from J, the junction contained 11 bases not matched to a gene. CDR1 and CDR2 from the germline V gene are MDHEN and SYDVKM. This CDR3 region has 16 residues. CDR3 protein: CASSQPRQGAHYEQYF. CDR3 in DNA: TGTGCCAGCAGTCAACCGCGACAGGGGGCCCATTACGAGCAGTACTTC. The entire variable domain, with the rest obtained from reference TRBV28 and TRBJ2-7, is as follows: DVKVTQSSRYLVKRTGEKVFLECVQDMDHENMFWYRQDPGLGLRLIYFSYDVKMKEKGDIPEGYSVSREKKERFSLILESASTNQTSMYLCASSQPRQGAHYEQYFGPGTRLTVT.

CDR3 nucleotide sequence: TGTGCCAGCAGTCCAGATGCATACCAAGAGACCCAGTACTTC. Translating gives CASSPDAYQETQYF. The chain carries TRBV28 and TRBJ2-5; D is uncertain. Germline loops: CDR1 MDHEN, CDR2 SYDVKM. V was cut by 5 bases and J by 0 bases, with 10 bases left in between. The CDR3 spans 14 residues.

This chain links TRBV27 with TRBJ1-1; 11 nucleotides match TRBD1. With 8 bases clipped from V and 6 bases from J, the junction kept 8 bases outside the gene matches. CDR3 length equals 14 residues. CDR1 and CDR2 (germline): MNHEY, SMNVEV (reference sequence). This CDR3 reads CASSQRTGGPEAFF. The CDR3 DNA follows: TGTGCCAGCTCACAGCGGACAGGGGGCCCTGAAGCTTTCTTT.

The CDR3 region has the DNA TGCGCCAGCAGCCAACCGCGGGACAGGGTAGAAAAGAACACCGGGGAGCTGTTTTTT. Its protein product is CASSQPRDRVEKNTGELFF. V gene TRBV4-1 combines with J gene TRBJ2-2; 9 bases map to TRBD1. The trim removed 2 bases at V and 1 base at J, leaving 11 bases unmatched. This CDR3 has 19 amino acids. Per the germline V gene, CDR1 is MGHRA and CDR2 is YSYEKL.